The 25 T cell receptor beta chains in this list originate from one sample, sequenced in a study of blood T cell repertoires in COVID-19. Measured with immunoSEQ multiplex PCR; TCRdb has only the in-frame clones, and not every one. The sample contains more than 95,000 clones, over 75% of which appear only once. The source material was peripheral blood. These TCRs come from a man in his forties or fifties with acute or convalescent COVID-19.

The V and J genes are TRBV7-9 and TRBJ2-7, with 8 bases aligning to TRBD1. The CDR3 contains 13 residues. V was clipped by 0 bases and J by 6 bases; unmatched bases: 1. The germline V gene has CDR1 SEHNR and CDR2 FQNEAQ (reference sequence). CDR3: CASSLATGGEQYF. Here the CDR3 DNA reads TGTGCCAGCAGCTTAGCCACAGGGGGCGAGCAGTACTTC.

The J gene is TRBJ2-7, the V gene TRBV27; TRBD2 is a possible D gene (6 bases). The CDR3 runs 13 residues. In germline, CDR1 is MNHEY, CDR2 SMNVEV (reference sequence). V was cut by 4 bases and J by 6 bases, with 13 bases left in between. This chain's CDR3 is CASSSELAREQYF. Here the CDR3 DNA reads TGTGCCAGCAGTTCTGAACTAGCCCGCGAGCAGTACTTC.

The V and J genes are TRBV13 and TRBJ1-2; 11 positions match TRBD1. Germline assignment: CDR1 PRHDT and CDR2 FYEKMQ (reference sequence). V shed 5 bases, J shed 8 bases, and the junction held 19 bases outside the gene matches. The CDR3 length is 18 residues. CDR3 residues: CASSHFRDRGSHSSGYTF. CDR3 bases: TGTGCCAGCAGCCACTTTCGGGACAGGGGGTCCCATTCGTCCGGCTACACCTTC.

The V call is TRBV2, the J call TRBJ2-7; the match to TRBD2 covers 9 bases. CDR3 size: 14 residues. Trimming removed 7 bases from V and 0 bases from J; junction bases left unmatched: 4. Per germline, CDR1 SNHLY and CDR2 FYNNEI. The CDR3: CASILAGPSYEQYF. CDR3 nucleotide sequence: TGTGCCAGCATTCTAGCGGGGCCCTCCTACGAGCAGTACTTC.

This chain links TRBV27 with TRBJ2-5, with 10 bases aligning to TRBD2. The CDR3 has 17 amino acids. Germline-derived CDR1 and CDR2 are MNHEY and SMNVEV (reference sequence). V was pared by 2 bases and J by 3 bases, with 9 bases of the junction left unmatched. The CDR3 region has the DNA TGTGCCAGCAGTTTACAGAGACTAGCGGGCGGGAAAGAGACCCAGTACTTC. Translating it yields CASSLQRLAGGKETQYF.

The chain is built from TRBV5-1 and TRBJ2-7; D gene ambiguous. This CDR3 has 12 residues. Germline V CDR1 and CDR2: SGHRS, YFSETQ. Trimming removed 2 bases at V and 3 bases at J, with 6 bases between. The CDR3 loop is CASSFTSYEQYF. The CDR3 nucleotides are TGCGCCAGCAGCTTTACGAGCTACGAGCAGTACTTC.

The chain links TRBV2 to TRBJ1-5; D gene unclear. CDR3 length: 15 amino acids. Germline assignment: CDR1 SNHLY and CDR2 FYNNEI. Trimming pared 2 bases from V and 4 bases from J, leaving 12 bases between. The CDR3 loop reads CASSESGQTNQPQHF. As DNA, the CDR3 is TGTGCCAGCAGTGAAAGTGGGCAGACAAATCAGCCCCAGCATTTT.

V usage is TRBV29-1 and J usage is TRBJ1-2, with TRBD1 matching over 9 bases. Trimming cost V 4 bases and J 7 bases; bases outside gene matches: 1. This CDR3 contains 11 residues. CDR1 SQVTM and CDR2 ANQGSEA come from the germline V gene. Here the CDR3 DNA reads TGCAGCGTTGGGACAGGGGCTGGCTACACCTTC. This codes for CSVGTGAGYTF.

This chain uses TRBV21-1 with TRBJ2-2; the listed D gene, TRBD1, was not tested against the DNA. TRBV21-1 corresponds to a pseudogene. The CDR3 consists of 17 residues. DNA of the CDR3: TGTGCCAGCAGCAAAAGGTTTCGGGACAGGGTTACCGGGGAGCTGTTTTTT. Protein sequence: CASSKRFRDRVTGELFF.

This clone was recorded only once. This chain links TRBV5-3 with TRBJ1-2, with TRBD1 identical over 9 bases. TRBV5-3 is an ORF for which the function is uncertain. The CDR3 is 18 amino acids. The trim removed 3 bases at V and 2 bases at J, leaving 14 bases unmatched. The CDR3 is CARSYSRDRVLGNYGYTF. CDR3 coding DNA: TGTGCCAGAAGCTACAGCCGGGACAGGGTCTTGGGGAACTATGGCTACACCTTC.

This clone appeared a few times. J is TRBJ2-2 and V is TRBV11-3; maybe TRBD1 (5 bases). The CDR3 spans 13 residues. V was clipped by 1 base and J by 7 bases, with 7 bases between them. Looked up from germline, CDR1 is SGHNT and CDR2 is YENEEA. This CDR3 is CASSLGGGGELFF. The CDR3 bases are TGTGCCAGCAGCTTAGGGGGCGGCGGGGAGCTGTTTTTT.

This sequence joins TRBV20-1 and TRBJ1-3, with unresolved D. CDR3 length: 11 residues. V gave up 2 bases and J gave up 4 bases, with 3 bases separating them. CDR1 and CDR2 from the germline V gene are DFQATT and SNEGSKA (reference sequence). CDR3: CSARSGNTIYF. CDR3 nucleotide sequence: TGCAGTGCTAGATCAGGAAACACCATATATTTT.

The chain uses TRBV7-3 and TRBJ1-1; D not certain. CDR1 and CDR2 (germline): SGHTA, FQGTGA. This CDR3 has 13 amino acids. With 4 bases removed from V and 1 base from J, the gap between germline ends came to 7 bases. CDR3 sequence: CASSSYGNTEAFF. The CDR3 region has the DNA TGTGCCAGCAGCTCCTACGGGAACACTGAAGCTTTCTTT.

The genes are TRBV10-3 and TRBJ1-2; D is possibly TRBD1 (5 bases). CDR1 and CDR2 from the germline V gene are ENHRY and SYGVKD. CDR3 size: 13 residues. The V end lost 3 bases, the J end lost 8 bases, and 13 bases lay between the germline ends. CDR3 loop: CAISDGQGDGYTF. CDR3 nucleotide sequence: TGTGCCATCAGTGACGGGCAGGGTGACGGCTACACCTTC.

The J gene is TRBJ1-2, the V gene TRBV12-3 or TRBV12-4, with D unresolved. This CDR3 has 12 amino acids. With 6 bases removed from V and 5 bases from J, the gap between germline ends came to 10 bases. The CDR3 reads CASREELYGYTF. In DNA, the CDR3 is TGTGCCAGCAGAGAAGAGCTTTATGGCTACACCTTC.

This clone was counted once. This rearrangement joins TRBV2 to TRBJ2-7; 7 bases align to TRBD1. CDR1 is SNHLY and CDR2 is FYNNEI in the germline V gene. V was pared by 6 bases and J by 6 bases, with 8 bases of the junction left unmatched. The CDR3 covers 13 residues. CDR3 residues: CASSEMRQGEQYF. The CDR3 coding sequence is TGTGCCAGCAGCGAAATGCGACAGGGCGAGCAGTACTTC.

This sequence joins TRBV18 and TRBJ1-3; a possible D gene is TRBD1 (6 bases). Germline CDR1 reads KGHSH; CDR2 reads LQKENI. V was shortened by 6 bases and J by 0 bases, with 9 bases between the two germline ends. There are 14 residues in the CDR3. CDR3 residues: CASSTGSSGNTIYF. The CDR3 DNA sequence: TGTGCCAGCTCGACAGGAAGCTCTGGAAACACCATATATTTT.

This chain joins TRBV30 and TRBJ2-7; 12 bases are shared with TRBD2. This CDR3 is 19 amino acids long. Looked up from germline, CDR1 is GTSNPN and CDR2 is SVGIG (reference sequence). The V gene end was trimmed by 2 bases and the J gene end by 3 bases; junction bases not matched to a gene: 17. The chain's CDR3 is CAWSSLTPTSGGPVYEQYF. CDR3 in DNA: TGTGCCTGGAGTTCCTTAACCCCCACTAGCGGGGGGCCCGTCTACGAGCAGTACTTC.

CDR3 sequence reads: CASSLGGTTNEKLFF. The CDR3 DNA reads as TGTGCCAGCAGCTTAGGGGGAACCACTAATGAAAAACTGTTTTTT. The chain recombines TRBV5-5 with TRBJ1-4, with D possibly being TRBD1 (6 bases). This CDR3 contains 15 residues. Trimming pared 2 bases from V and 2 bases from J, leaving 10 bases between. Germline V gives CDR1 SGHKS, CDR2 YYEKEE (reference sequence).

The rearrangement uses TRBV6-5 and TRBJ2-7; the match to TRBD2 covers 10 bases. The V segment lost 8 bases and the J segment 7 bases; nucleotides outside the gene matches: 8. Germline V gene lookup returns CDR1 MNHEY and CDR2 SVGAGI. The CDR3 runs 13 residues. CDR3 region: CASWVAGGGEQYF. The CDR3 coding sequence is TGTGCCAGCTGGGTAGCGGGAGGTGGTGAGCAGTACTTC.

The J gene is TRBJ1-4, the V gene TRBV12-5; 8 bases line up with TRBD1. This CDR3 contains 18 residues. CDR1 and CDR2 (germline): LGHNT, FRNRAP. The ends lost 7 bases at V and 0 bases at J; junction bases unmatched: 13. The CDR3 nucleotides read TGTGCTAGTGCCAACACACGGGACAGGATGGCAACTAATGAAAAACTGTTTTTT. This codes for CASANTRDRMATNEKLFF.

This clone appeared once. Other DNA sequences from this sample encode an identical CDR3 as well. The chain couples TRBV7-8 to TRBJ2-7; the D gene is possibly TRBD2 (6 bases). V was shortened by 1 base and J by 3 bases, with 7 bases between the two germline ends. The CDR3 consists of 13 residues. CDR1 and CDR2 from the germline V gene are SGHVS and FQNEAQ. The CDR3 coding sequence is TGTGCCAGCAGCTTAGGTAGCGGCTACGAGCAGTACTTC. Residues: CASSLGSGYEQYF.

The chain is built from TRBV5-1 and TRBJ2-7, with 14 bases matching TRBD2. J gave up 6 bases and V 4 bases, and 6 bases lay outside the gene matches. CDR1 is SGHRS and CDR2 is YFSETQ in the germline V gene. This CDR3 is 15 amino acids long. In nucleotides, the CDR3 is TGCGCCAGCAGCCCGGGACTAGCGGGAGTTTCCGAGCAGTACTTC. Residues: CASSPGLAGVSEQYF.

The J gene is TRBJ2-7, the V gene TRBV14, with 8 bases that match TRBD2. Germline assignment: CDR1 SGHDN and CDR2 FVKESK. The junction had 9 bases not matched to a gene; V was cut back by 4 bases and J by 7 bases. The CDR3 totals 14 residues. The CDR3 here is CASSPGTRVVEQYF. The DNA of the CDR3 is TGTGCCAGCAGCCCCGGGACTAGAGTCGTGGAGCAGTACTTC.

V usage is TRBV30 and J usage is TRBJ2-5, with D maybe TRBD2 (5 bases). Germline V gives CDR1 GTSNPN, CDR2 SVGIG (reference sequence). V was clipped by 2 bases and J by 1 base, with 8 bases between them. There are 13 residues in the CDR3. The CDR3 DNA sequence: TGTGCCTGGAGTACGGACTCCCAAGAGACCCAGTACTTC. Its protein product is CAWSTDSQETQYF.